The clone carrying this TCR beta chain has ten or more counts. What it binds is not known. The data belong to a study of response to subunit inactivated influenza vaccine. TCRdb redid the calling of the RT-PCR reads with MiXCR, one entry per CDR3 protein. The repertoire holds approximately 500,000 distinct CDR3 sequences, with 10% to 15% as singletons. Study-level findings and limits: That few new T cells are recruited by each seasonal influenza vaccination was the authors' suggestion.

This CDR3 is 17 amino acids long. Losses at the gene ends were 6 bases for V and 1 base for J; bases not matched to a gene: 11. Germline CDR1 reads ENHRY; CDR2 reads SYGVKD. This receptor was taken from a man in his fifties who received an inactivated influenza vaccine. The source was PBMCs from blood, collected 40 to 50 days after vaccination. The J gene is TRBJ2-3, the V gene TRBV10-3, with 9 bases identical to TRBD1. This chain's CDR3 is CAIRGGQGTPGTDTQYF. In DNA form, the CDR3 reads TGTGCCATCAGGGGTGGACAGGGGACTCCCGGCACAGATACGCAGTATTTT.